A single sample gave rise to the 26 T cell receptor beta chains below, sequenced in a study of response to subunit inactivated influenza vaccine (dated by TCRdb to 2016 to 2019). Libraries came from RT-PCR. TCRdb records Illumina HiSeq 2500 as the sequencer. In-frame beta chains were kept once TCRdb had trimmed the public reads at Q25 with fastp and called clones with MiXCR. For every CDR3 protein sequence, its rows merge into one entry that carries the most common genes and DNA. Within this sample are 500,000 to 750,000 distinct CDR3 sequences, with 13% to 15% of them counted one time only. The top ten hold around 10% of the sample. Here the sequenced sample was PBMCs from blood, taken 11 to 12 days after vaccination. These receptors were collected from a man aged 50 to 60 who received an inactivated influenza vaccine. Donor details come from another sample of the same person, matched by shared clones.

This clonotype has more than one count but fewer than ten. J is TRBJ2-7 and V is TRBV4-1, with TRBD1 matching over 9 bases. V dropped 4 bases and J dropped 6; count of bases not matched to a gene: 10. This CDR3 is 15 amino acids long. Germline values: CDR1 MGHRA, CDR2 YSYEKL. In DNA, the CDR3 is TGCGCCAGCAGCCCCTCGGGACAGGGAACGGGCGAGCAGTACTTC. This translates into CASSPSGQGTGEQYF.

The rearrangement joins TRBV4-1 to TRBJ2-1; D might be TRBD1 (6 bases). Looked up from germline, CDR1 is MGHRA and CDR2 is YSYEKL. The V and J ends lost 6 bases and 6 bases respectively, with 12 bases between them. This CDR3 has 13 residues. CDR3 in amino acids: CASRDIGGNEQFF. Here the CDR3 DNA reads TGCGCCAGCAGGGACATAGGGGGCAATGAGCAGTTCTTC.

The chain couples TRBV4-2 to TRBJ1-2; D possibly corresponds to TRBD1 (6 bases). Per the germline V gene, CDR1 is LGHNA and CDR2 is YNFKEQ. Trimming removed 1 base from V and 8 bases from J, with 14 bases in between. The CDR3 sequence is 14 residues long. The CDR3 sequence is CASSQAYRDGGYTF. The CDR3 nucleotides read TGTGCCAGCAGCCAAGCCTACAGGGATGGCGGCTACACCTTC.

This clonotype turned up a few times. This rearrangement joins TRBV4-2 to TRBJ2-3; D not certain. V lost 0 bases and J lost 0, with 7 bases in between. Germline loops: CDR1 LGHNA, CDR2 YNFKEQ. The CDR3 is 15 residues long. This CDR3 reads CASSQDDTSTDTQYF. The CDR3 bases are TGTGCCAGCAGCCAAGATGATACCAGCACAGATACGCAGTATTTT.

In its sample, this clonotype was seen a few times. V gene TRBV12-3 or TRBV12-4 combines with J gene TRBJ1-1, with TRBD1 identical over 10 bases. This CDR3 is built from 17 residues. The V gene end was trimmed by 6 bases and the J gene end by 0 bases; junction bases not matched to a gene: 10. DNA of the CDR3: TGTGCCAGCAGCCGGACAGGGGGGAACCTAATGAACACTGAAGCTTTCTTT. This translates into CASSRTGGNLMNTEAFF.

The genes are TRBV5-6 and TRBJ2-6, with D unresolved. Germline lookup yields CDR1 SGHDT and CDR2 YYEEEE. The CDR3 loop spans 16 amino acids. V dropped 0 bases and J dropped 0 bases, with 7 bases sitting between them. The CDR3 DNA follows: TGTGCCAGCAGCTTGGGGATCTTCTCTGGGGCCAACGTCCTGACTTTC. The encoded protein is CASSLGIFSGANVLTF. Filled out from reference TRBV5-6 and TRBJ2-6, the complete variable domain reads DAGVTQSPTHLIKTRGQQVTLRCSPKSGHDTVSWYQQALGQGPQFIFQYYEEEERQRGNFPDRFSGHQFPNYSSELNVNALLLGDSALYLCASSLGIFSGANVLTFGAGSRLTVL.

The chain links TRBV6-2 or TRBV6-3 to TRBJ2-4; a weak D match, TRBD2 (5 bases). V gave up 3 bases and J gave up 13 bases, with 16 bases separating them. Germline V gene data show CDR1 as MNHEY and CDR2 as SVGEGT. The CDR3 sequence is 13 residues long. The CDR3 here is CASSYSFTGIQYF. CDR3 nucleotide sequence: TGTGCCAGCAGTTATTCGTTTACCGGGATCCAGTACTTC.

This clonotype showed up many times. DNA of the CDR3: TGTGCCAGCAGCCCCGACACTAGCAATCAGCCCCAGCATTTT. Translated, it gives CASSPDTSNQPQHF. The chain carries TRBV7-2 and TRBJ1-5; D not resolved. Germline values: CDR1 SGHTA, CDR2 FQGNSA. There are 14 residues in the CDR3. The V end was cut by 5 bases, the J end by 0 bases, with 8 bases between.

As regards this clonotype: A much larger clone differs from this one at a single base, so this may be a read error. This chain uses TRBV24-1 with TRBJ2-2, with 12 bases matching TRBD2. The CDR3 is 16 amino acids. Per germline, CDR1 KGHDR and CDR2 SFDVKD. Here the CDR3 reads CATTDMTSGSTGELFF. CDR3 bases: TGTGCCACCACTGATATGACTAGCGGGAGCACCGGGGAGCTGTTTTTT.

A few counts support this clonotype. The CDR3 loop reads CASSLTPRGNEQFF. CDR3 DNA sequence: TGTGCCAGCAGCTTAACACCGAGGGGCAATGAGCAGTTCTTC. The chain joins TRBV7-8 to TRBJ2-1; perhaps D is TRBD1 or TRBD2 (5 bases each). Trimming left V 2 bases short and J 6 bases short, with 11 bases between. In germline, CDR1 is SGHVS, CDR2 FQNEAQ. The CDR3 covers 14 residues.

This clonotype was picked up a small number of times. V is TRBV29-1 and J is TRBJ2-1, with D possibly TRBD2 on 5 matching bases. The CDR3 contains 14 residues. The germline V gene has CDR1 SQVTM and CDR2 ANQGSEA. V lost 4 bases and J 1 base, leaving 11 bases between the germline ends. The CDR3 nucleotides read TGCAGCGTTGCGGGATTAGAGTCCTACAATGAGCAGTTCTTC. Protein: CSVAGLESYNEQFF.

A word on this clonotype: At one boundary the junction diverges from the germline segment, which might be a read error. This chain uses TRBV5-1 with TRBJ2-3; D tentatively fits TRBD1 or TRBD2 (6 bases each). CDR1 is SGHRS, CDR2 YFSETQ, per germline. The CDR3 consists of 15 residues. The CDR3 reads CASSYRGPRTDTHYF. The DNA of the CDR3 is TGCGCCAGCAGCTACCGGGGGCCCCGCACAGATACGCATTATTTT.

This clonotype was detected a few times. In DNA, the CDR3 is TGTGCCAGCAGCTTAGGGACAGGGAGCGTCTACGAGCAGTACTTC. The encoded protein is CASSLGTGSVYEQYF. The rearrangement links TRBV7-8 to TRBJ2-7; 8 bases are shared with TRBD1. CDR3 length: 15 amino acids. In germline, CDR1 is SGHVS, CDR2 FQNEAQ. Trimming took 1 base from V and 3 from J; bases not matched to a gene: 5. Full variable domain (rest looked up from reference TRBV7-8 and TRBJ2-7): GAGVSQSPRYKVAKRGQDVALRCDPISGHVSLFWYQQALGQGPEFLTYFQNEAQLDKSGLPSDRFFAERPEGSVSTLKIQRTQQEDSAVYLCASSLGTGSVYEQYFGPGTRLTVT.

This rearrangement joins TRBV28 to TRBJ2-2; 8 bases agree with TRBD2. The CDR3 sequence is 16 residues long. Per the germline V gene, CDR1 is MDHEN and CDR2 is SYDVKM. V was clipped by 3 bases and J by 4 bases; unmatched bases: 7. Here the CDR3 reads CASSLAGLAGTGELFF. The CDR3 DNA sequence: TGTGCCAGCAGTTTGGCCGGACTAGCTGGCACCGGGGAGCTGTTTTTT. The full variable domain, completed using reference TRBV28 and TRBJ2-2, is DVKVTQSSRYLVKRTGEKVFLECVQDMDHENMFWYRQDPGLGLRLIYFSYDVKMKEKGDIPEGYSVSREKKERFSLILESASTNQTSMYLCASSLAGLAGTGELFFGEGSRLTVL.

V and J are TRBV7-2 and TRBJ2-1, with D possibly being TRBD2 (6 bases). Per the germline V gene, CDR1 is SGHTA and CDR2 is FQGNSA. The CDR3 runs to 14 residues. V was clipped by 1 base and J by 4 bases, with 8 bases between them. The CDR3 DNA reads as TGTGCCAGCAGCTTAGATGCGGGATACAATGAGCAGTTCTTC. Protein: CASSLDAGYNEQFF.

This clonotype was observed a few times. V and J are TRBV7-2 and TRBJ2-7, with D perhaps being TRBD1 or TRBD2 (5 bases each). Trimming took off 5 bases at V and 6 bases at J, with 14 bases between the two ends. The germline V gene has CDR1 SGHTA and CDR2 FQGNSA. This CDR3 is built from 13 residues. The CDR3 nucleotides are TGTGCCAGCAGCATGGGACCGCTACGCGAGCAGTACTTC. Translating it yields CASSMGPLREQYF.

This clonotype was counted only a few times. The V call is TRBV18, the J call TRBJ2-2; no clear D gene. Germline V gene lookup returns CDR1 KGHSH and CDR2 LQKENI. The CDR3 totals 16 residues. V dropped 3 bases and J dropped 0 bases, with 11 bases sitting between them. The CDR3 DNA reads TGTGCCAGCTCACCGCAACCCCCCGCGAACACCGGGGAGCTGTTTTTT. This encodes CASSPQPPANTGELFF. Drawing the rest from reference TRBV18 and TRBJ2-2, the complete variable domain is NAGVMQNPRHLVRRRGQEARLRCSPMKGHSHVYWYRQLPEEGLKFMVYLQKENIIDESGMPKERFSAEFPKEGPSILRIQQVVRGDSAAYFCASSPQPPANTGELFFGEGSRLTVL.

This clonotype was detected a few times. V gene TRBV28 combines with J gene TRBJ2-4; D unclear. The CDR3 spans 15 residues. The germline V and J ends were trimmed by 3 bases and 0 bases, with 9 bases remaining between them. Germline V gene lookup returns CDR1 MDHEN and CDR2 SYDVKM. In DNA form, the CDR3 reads TGTGCCAGCAGTTTTTATAGACTAGCCAAAAACATTCAGTACTTC. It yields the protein CASSFYRLAKNIQYF.

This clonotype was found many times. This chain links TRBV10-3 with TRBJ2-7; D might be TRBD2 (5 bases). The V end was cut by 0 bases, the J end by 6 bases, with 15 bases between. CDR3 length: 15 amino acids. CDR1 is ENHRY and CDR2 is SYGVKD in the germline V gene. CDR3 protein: CAISESTTIWGEQYF. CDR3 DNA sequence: TGTGCCATCAGTGAGTCGACTACGATATGGGGCGAGCAGTACTTC.

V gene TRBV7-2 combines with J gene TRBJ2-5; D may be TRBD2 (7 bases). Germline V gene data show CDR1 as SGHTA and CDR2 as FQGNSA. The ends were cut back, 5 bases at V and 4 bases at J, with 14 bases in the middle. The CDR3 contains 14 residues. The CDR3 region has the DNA TGTGCCAGCAGCACTCAGGGAGGGGGAGAGACCCAGTACTTC. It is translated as CASSTQGGGETQYF.

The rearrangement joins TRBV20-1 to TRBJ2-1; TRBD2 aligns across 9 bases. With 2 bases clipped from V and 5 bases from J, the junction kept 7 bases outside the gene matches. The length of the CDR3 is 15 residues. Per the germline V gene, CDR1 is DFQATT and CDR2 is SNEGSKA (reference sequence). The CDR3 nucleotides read TGCAGTGCTAGACCCGCTAGCGGGATCAACAATGAGCAGTTCTTC. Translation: CSARPASGINNEQFF.

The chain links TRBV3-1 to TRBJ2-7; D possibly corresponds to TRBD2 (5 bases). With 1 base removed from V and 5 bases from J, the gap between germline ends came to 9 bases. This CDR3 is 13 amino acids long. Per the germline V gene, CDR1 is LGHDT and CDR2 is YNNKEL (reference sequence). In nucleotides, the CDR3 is TGTGCCAGCAGCCAAGGTTCGAGGGACGAGCAGTACTTC. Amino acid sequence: CASSQGSRDEQYF.

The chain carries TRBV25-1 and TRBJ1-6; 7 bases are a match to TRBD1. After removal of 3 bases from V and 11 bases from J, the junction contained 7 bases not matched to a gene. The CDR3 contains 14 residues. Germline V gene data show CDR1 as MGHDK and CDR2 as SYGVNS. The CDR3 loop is CASSETGWRTPLHF. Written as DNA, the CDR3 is TGTGCCAGCAGTGAGACAGGGTGGAGGACACCCCTCCACTTT.

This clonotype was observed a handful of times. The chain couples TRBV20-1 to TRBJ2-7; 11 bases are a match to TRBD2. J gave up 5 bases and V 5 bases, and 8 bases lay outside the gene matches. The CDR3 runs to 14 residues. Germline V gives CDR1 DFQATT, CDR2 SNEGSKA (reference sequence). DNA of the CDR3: TGCAGTGCTCCGGGACTAGCGGTCCCTAACGAGCAGTACTTC. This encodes CSAPGLAVPNEQYF.

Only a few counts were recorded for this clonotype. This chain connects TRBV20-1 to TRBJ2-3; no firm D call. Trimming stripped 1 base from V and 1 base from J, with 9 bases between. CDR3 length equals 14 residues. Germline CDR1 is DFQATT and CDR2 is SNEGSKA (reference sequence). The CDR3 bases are TGCAGTGCTAGAGTTGTTTATCGCACAGATACGCAGTATTTT. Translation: CSARVVYRTDTQYF.

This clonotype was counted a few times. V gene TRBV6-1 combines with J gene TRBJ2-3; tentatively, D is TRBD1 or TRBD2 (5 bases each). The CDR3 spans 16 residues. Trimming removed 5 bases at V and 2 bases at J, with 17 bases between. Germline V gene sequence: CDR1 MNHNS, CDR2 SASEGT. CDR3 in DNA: TGTGCCAGCAGTAGCCCGGGACGGGATTTCACAGATACGCAGTATTTT. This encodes CASSSPGRDFTDTQYF.